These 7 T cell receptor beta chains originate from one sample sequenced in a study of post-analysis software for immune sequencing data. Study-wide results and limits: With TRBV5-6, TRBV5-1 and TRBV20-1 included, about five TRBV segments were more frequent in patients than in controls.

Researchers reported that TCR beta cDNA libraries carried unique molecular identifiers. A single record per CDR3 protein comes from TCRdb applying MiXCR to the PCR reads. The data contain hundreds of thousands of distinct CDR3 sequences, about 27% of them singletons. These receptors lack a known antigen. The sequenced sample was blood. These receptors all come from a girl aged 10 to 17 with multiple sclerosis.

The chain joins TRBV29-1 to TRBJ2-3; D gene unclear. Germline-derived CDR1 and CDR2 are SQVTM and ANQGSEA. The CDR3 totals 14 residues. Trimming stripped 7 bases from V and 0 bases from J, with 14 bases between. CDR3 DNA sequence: TGCAGCGCCCAACTCAGATCTAGCACAGATACGCAGTATTTT. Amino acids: CSAQLRSSTDTQYF.

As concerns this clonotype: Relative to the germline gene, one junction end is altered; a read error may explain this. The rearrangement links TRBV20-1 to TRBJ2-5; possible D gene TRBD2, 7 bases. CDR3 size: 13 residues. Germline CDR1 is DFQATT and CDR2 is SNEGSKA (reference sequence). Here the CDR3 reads CSTRKGGGETQYF. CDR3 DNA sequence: TGCAGTACTAGGAAAGGGGGGGGCGAGACCCAGTACTTC.

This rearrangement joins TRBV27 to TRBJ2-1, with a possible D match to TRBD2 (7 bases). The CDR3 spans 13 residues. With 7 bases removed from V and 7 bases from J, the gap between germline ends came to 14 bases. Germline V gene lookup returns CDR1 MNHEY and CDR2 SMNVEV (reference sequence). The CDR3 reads CASNGGPGNEQFF. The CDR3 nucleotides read TGTGCCAGCAACGGGGGGCCGGGAAATGAGCAGTTCTTC.

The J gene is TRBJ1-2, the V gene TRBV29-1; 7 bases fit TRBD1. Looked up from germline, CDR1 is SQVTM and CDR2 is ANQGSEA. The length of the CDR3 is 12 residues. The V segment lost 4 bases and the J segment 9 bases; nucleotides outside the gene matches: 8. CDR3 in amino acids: CSVVRTGWSYTF. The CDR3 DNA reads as TGCAGCGTTGTACGGACAGGTTGGAGCTACACCTTC.

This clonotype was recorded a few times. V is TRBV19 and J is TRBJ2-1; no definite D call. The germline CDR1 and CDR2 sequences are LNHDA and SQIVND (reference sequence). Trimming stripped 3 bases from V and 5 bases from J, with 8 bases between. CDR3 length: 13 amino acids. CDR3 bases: TGTGCCAGTAGTATGGGCATAAACAATGAGCAGTTCTTC. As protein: CASSMGINNEQFF.

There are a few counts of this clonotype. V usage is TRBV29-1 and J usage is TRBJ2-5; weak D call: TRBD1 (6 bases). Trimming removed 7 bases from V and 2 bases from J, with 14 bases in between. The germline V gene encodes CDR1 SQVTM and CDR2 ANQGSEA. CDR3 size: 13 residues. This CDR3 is CSAVGQNQETQYF. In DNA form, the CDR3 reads TGCAGCGCCGTAGGACAGAATCAAGAGACCCAGTACTTC.

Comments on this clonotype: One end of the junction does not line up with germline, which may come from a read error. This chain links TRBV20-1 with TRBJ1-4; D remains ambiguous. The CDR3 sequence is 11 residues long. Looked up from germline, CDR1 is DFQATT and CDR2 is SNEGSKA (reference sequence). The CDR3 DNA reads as TGCAGTGCGCGGGAGAACGAAAAGCTGTTTTTT. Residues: CSARENEKLFF.